This passage covers 32 T cell receptor beta chains from one sample sequenced in a study of cytomegalovirus exposure and HLA in healthy donors. The primer mix had 60 Vbeta and 13 Jbeta primers. TCRdb keeps only in-frame clones here, not all; method: immunoSEQ multiplex PCR. This sample has 200,000 or so clones; about 84% occur once, and the top ten carry over 1%. The sequenced material came from PBMCs. Source of these receptors: a human donor in good health.

The chain couples TRBV4-3 to TRBJ2-3, with D maybe TRBD2 (6 bases). This CDR3 region has 16 residues. Germline loops: CDR1 LGHNA, CDR2 YSLEER. Trimming removed 4 bases at V and 1 base at J, with 15 bases between. CDR3 in amino acids: CASSRTEGRGTDTQYF. CDR3 bases: TGCGCCAGCAGCCGGACGGAGGGGAGAGGCACAGATACGCAGTATTTT.

The V call is TRBV4-3, the J call TRBJ2-1; D gene uncertain. Germline V gives CDR1 LGHNA, CDR2 YSLEER. Trimming stripped 0 bases from V and 3 bases from J, with 12 bases between. The CDR3 extends over 16 amino acids. CDR3 in DNA: TGCGCCAGCAGCCAAGAGAACTGGAGTTTCTACAATGAGCAGTTCTTC. It specifies CASSQENWSFYNEQFF.

The chain links TRBV19 to TRBJ2-2; 8 bases agree with TRBD2. The germline V gene encodes CDR1 LNHDA and CDR2 SQIVND (reference sequence). V lost 3 bases and J lost 3; bases outside the gene matches: 12. The CDR3 loop spans 18 amino acids. CDR3 in amino acids: CASSMPGSAAGDTGELFF. As DNA, the CDR3 is TGTGCCAGTAGTATGCCCGGATCGGCAGCGGGAGACACCGGGGAGCTGTTTTTT. Full variable domain (remainder filled in from reference TRBV19 and TRBJ2-2): DGGITQSPKYLFRKEGQNVTLSCEQNLNHDAMYWYRQDPGQGLRLIYYSQIVNDFQKGDIAEGYSVSREKKESFPLTVTSAQKNPTAFYLCASSMPGSAAGDTGELFFGEGSRLTVL.

The J gene is TRBJ2-5, the V gene TRBV13; no definite D call. Deletions cut 0 bases from V and 4 bases from J, with 15 bases between. There are 16 residues in the CDR3. From germline, CDR1 is PRHDT and CDR2 FYEKMQ (reference sequence). The CDR3 loop reads CASSLGPGFGPETQYF. Here the CDR3 DNA reads TGTGCCAGCAGCTTAGGCCCGGGTTTCGGCCCAGAGACCCAGTACTTC.

This chain joins TRBV27 and TRBJ2-1; 7 nucleotides line up with TRBD2. The CDR3 loop spans 15 amino acids. Germline CDR1 is MNHEY and CDR2 is SMNVEV (reference sequence). V dropped 5 bases and J dropped 3; count of bases not matched to a gene: 7. DNA for the CDR3: TGTGCCAGCAGTCCAGTGACTAGCCACTACAATGAGCAGTTCTTC. Amino acids: CASSPVTSHYNEQFF.

V and J are TRBV28 and TRBJ2-1; TRBD2 agrees at 11 bases. Unmatched junction bases numbered 4, after V lost 8 bases and J lost 4 bases. CDR3 size: 14 residues. The germline V gene has CDR1 MDHEN and CDR2 SYDVKM. CDR3 loop: CASGLAGGYNEQFF. In DNA form, the CDR3 reads TGTGCCAGCGGGTTAGCGGGAGGGTACAATGAGCAGTTCTTC.

This chain joins TRBV15 and TRBJ2-2; maybe TRBD2 (7 bases). The germline CDR1 and CDR2 sequences are LNHNV and YYDKDF (reference sequence). V was trimmed by 8 bases and J by 4 bases, leaving 14 bases between them. This CDR3 is 14 amino acids long. DNA of the CDR3: TGTGCCACCGAGGGGGAGGGGGGCACCGGGGAGCTGTTTTTT. It encodes CATEGEGGTGELFF.

The J gene is TRBJ1-1, the V gene TRBV7-9, with D maybe TRBD1 (6 bases). Germline V lookup: CDR1 SEHNR, CDR2 FQNEAQ (reference sequence). V lost 10 bases and J 1 base, leaving 13 bases between the germline ends. The CDR3 sequence is 13 residues long. The DNA for the CDR3 is TGTGCCATCGAACGGACAGCGAACACTGAAGCTTTCTTT. The encoded protein is CAIERTANTEAFF.

V and J are TRBV20-1 and TRBJ1-1; no firm D call. CDR1 is DFQATT and CDR2 is SNEGSKA in the germline V gene (reference sequence). V was pared by 3 bases and J by 1 base, with 3 bases between. This CDR3 contains 11 residues. CDR3 sequence reads: CSASQNTEAFF. The CDR3 bases are TGCAGTGCTAGTCAGAACACTGAAGCTTTCTTT.

The chain combines TRBV27 with TRBJ2-7; 9 nucleotides match TRBD1. Germline V gives CDR1 MNHEY, CDR2 SMNVEV (reference sequence). The CDR3 sequence is 16 residues long. Losses at the gene ends were 3 bases for V and 3 bases for J; bases not matched to a gene: 9. The CDR3 coding sequence is TGTGCCAGCAGTTTCCTTTCCGGGACAGGGAACTACGAGCAGTACTTC. This encodes CASSFLSGTGNYEQYF.

The gene calls are TRBV7-9 and TRBJ2-3, with TRBD2 matching 7 bases. With V trimmed by 3 bases and J by 3 bases, 6 bases remained unmatched. The CDR3 sequence is 15 residues long. Germline lookup yields CDR1 SEHNR and CDR2 FQNEAQ (reference sequence). The CDR3 nucleotides are TGTGCCAGCAGCTTCCAGGGCGGGAGTACAGATACGCAGTATTTT. Translated, it gives CASSFQGGSTDTQYF.

The chain employs TRBV6-5 and TRBJ1-5, with D perhaps TRBD1 (5 bases). With 6 bases removed from V and 0 bases from J, the gap between germline ends came to 12 bases. This CDR3 contains 15 residues. From germline, CDR1 is MNHEY and CDR2 SVGAGI. The DNA of the CDR3 is TGTGCCAGCAGGTCGACAGTCTATAGCAATCAGCCCCAGCATTTT. It codes for CASRSTVYSNQPQHF.

The V gene is TRBV5-6, the J gene TRBJ2-7, with D perhaps matching TRBD2 (6 bases). There are 14 residues in the CDR3. Germline CDR1 reads SGHDT; CDR2 reads YYEEEE. Trimming cost V 1 base and J 5 bases, with 13 bases left between them. The CDR3 loop is CASSLIGREDEQYF. CDR3 nucleotide sequence: TGTGCCAGCAGCTTGATCGGCAGGGAGGACGAGCAGTACTTC.

This chain uses TRBV5-1 with TRBJ2-3; 8 bases line up with TRBD2. This CDR3 is built from 16 residues. J was trimmed by 2 bases and V by 3 bases; bases with no gene match: 8. Germline V gene data show CDR1 as SGHRS and CDR2 as YFSETQ. CDR3 bases: TGCGCCAGCAGCTCGAAGCGGGGGACCTTCACAGATACGCAGTATTTT. Amino acid sequence: CASSSKRGTFTDTQYF.

This clone was observed once. The chain uses TRBV2 and TRBJ2-1, with 8 bases lining up with TRBD1. After removal of 8 bases from V and 8 bases from J, the junction contained 8 bases not matched to a gene. This CDR3 region has 13 residues. The germline gives CDR1 SNHLY, CDR2 FYNNEI. The CDR3 DNA reads TGTGCCAGCCTCCAAGAGACAGGGGATGAGCAGTTCTTC. It yields the protein CASLQETGDEQFF.

J is TRBJ2-5 and V is TRBV9, with 14 positions matching TRBD2. In germline, CDR1 is SGDLS, CDR2 YYNGEE. Losses at the gene ends were 4 bases for V and 5 bases for J; bases not matched to a gene: 13. There are 18 residues in the CDR3. The CDR3 DNA sequence: TGTGCCAGCAGCTCCCACGGACTAGCGGGAGGTCGGCGGGAGACCCAGTACTTC. Its protein product is CASSSHGLAGGRRETQYF.

This clone was seen a handful of times. The chain links TRBV6-6 to TRBJ2-4; TRBD1 is a possible D gene (5 bases). From germline, CDR1 is MNHNY and CDR2 SVGAGI (reference sequence). The CDR3 is 16 residues long. Deletions cut 2 bases from V and 0 bases from J, with 11 bases between. CDR3 DNA sequence: TGTGCCAGCAGTTACGTCGAAGGGGAAGCCAAAAACATTCAGTACTTC. Protein product: CASSYVEGEAKNIQYF.

A few counts support this clone. V usage is TRBV28 and J usage is TRBJ2-7, with TRBD1 identical over 7 bases. V lost 6 bases and J lost 5; bases outside the gene matches: 10. In germline, CDR1 is MDHEN, CDR2 SYDVKM. CDR3 size: 14 residues. The CDR3 region is CASSPDRTSHEQYF. The CDR3 coding sequence is TGTGCCAGCAGCCCGGACAGGACTTCCCACGAGCAGTACTTC.

J is TRBJ1-5 and V is TRBV5-6, with unresolved D. Germline values: CDR1 SGHDT, CDR2 YYEEEE. V lost 2 bases to trimming and J lost 0 bases, with 6 bases between them. CDR3 length: 14 amino acids. CDR3 in DNA: TGTGCCAGCAGCTTCATCAGTAGCAATCAGCCCCAGCATTTT. It yields the protein CASSFISSNQPQHF.

This sequence joins TRBV7-3 and TRBJ2-5; 12 bases are a match to TRBD2. The V and J ends lost 4 bases and 0 bases, in that order; junction bases with no gene match: 0. The CDR3 is 15 amino acids. The germline V gene has CDR1 SGHTA and CDR2 FQGTGA. Here the CDR3 reads CASSWTSGNQETQYF. For the CDR3, the DNA is TGTGCCAGCAGCTGGACTAGCGGGAACCAAGAGACCCAGTACTTC.

The chain employs TRBV7-6 and TRBJ2-7, with 8 bases fitting TRBD1. J lost 4 bases, V lost 5 bases, and 13 bases had no gene match. Germline V lookup: CDR1 SGHVS, CDR2 FNYEAQ. The CDR3 runs to 16 residues. The CDR3 here is CASSPGGQGPWYEQYF. For the CDR3, the DNA is TGTGCCAGCAGCCCAGGCGGACAGGGACCATGGTACGAGCAGTACTTC.

The V and J genes are TRBV4-1 and TRBJ2-1; the D gene is possibly TRBD2 (6 bases). The CDR3 has 20 amino acids. CDR1 and CDR2 from the germline V gene are MGHRA and YSYEKL. V shed 0 bases and J shed 6 bases, with 27 bases lying between them. The DNA for the CDR3 is TGCGCCAGCAGCCAAGATCGGCTAGCGCGGCCCCCGGGCTGGGTCAATGAGCAGTTCTTC. The encoded protein is CASSQDRLARPPGWVNEQFF.

The chain couples TRBV7-8 to TRBJ2-7; 7 bases agree with TRBD2. Germline trimming cut 3 bases from V and 0 bases from J; bases unmatched to any gene: 11. Germline V gene lookup returns CDR1 SGHVS and CDR2 FQNEAQ. The CDR3 is made up of 17 amino acids. CDR3 bases: TGTGCCAGCAGCTTTGCCCCTGGCGGGAGACCCTCCTACGAGCAGTACTTC. Translating gives CASSFAPGGRPSYEQYF.

The chain combines TRBV27 with TRBJ2-7; 7 nucleotides align to TRBD2. This CDR3 contains 14 residues. Germline V gene data show CDR1 as MNHEY and CDR2 as SMNVEV (reference sequence). The J segment lost 6 bases and the V segment lost 5 bases, leaving 10 bases of the junction unmatched. The chain's CDR3 is CASSPTGPGGEQYF. The CDR3, as DNA: TGTGCCAGCAGTCCGACCGGACCGGGGGGCGAGCAGTACTTC.

The chain is built from TRBV7-6 and TRBJ2-7; no firm D call. The CDR3 totals 10 residues. V was trimmed by 5 bases and J by 6 bases, leaving 5 bases between them. The germline CDR1 and CDR2 sequences are SGHVS and FNYEAQ. CDR3 in DNA: TGTGCCAGCAGCCCCATCGAGCAGTACTTC. Translated: CASSPIEQYF.

The chain joins TRBV6-6 to TRBJ1-5; possibly TRBD1 for D (6 bases). Trimming took 4 bases from V and 2 from J, leaving 9 bases between them. Germline CDR1 is MNHNY and CDR2 is SVGAGI (reference sequence). This CDR3 has 14 amino acids. The CDR3 sequence is CASSFRGGNQPQHF. CDR3 sequence (DNA): TGTGCCAGCAGTTTCAGGGGAGGCAATCAGCCCCAGCATTTT.

The V gene is TRBV7-3, the J gene TRBJ2-1, with D maybe TRBD2 (6 bases). CDR1 is SGHTA, CDR2 FQGTGA, per germline. The CDR3 has 15 amino acids. The V and J ends lost 6 bases and 0 bases respectively, with 12 bases between them. As DNA, the CDR3 is TGTGCCAGCAGTATTGGGAGGAGCTCCTACAATGAGCAGTTCTTC. Translating gives CASSIGRSSYNEQFF.

This clone was counted between two and nine times. The gene calls are TRBV5-1 and TRBJ2-1; 13 bases fit TRBD2. This CDR3 has 19 amino acids. The V gene's germline CDR1 is SGHRS and CDR2 YFSETQ. With V trimmed by 0 bases and J by 0 bases, 6 bases remained unmatched. Here the CDR3 reads CASSLETSGRPSSYNEQFF. The CDR3, as DNA: TGCGCCAGCAGCTTGGAGACTAGCGGGAGGCCGAGCTCCTACAATGAGCAGTTCTTC.

The chain recombines TRBV5-1 with TRBJ2-2, with 12 bases lining up with TRBD2. With V trimmed by 0 bases and J by 7 bases, 4 bases remained unmatched. In germline, CDR1 is SGHRS, CDR2 YFSETQ. This CDR3 is built from 16 residues. The CDR3 coding sequence is TGCGCCAGCAGCTTGGGCGCACTAGCGGGAGGCGGGGAGCTGTTTTTT. Encoded protein: CASSLGALAGGGELFF.

About this clone itself: Sequence at one end of the junction differs from germline and may be a read error. The CDR3 is CASGLGTSGRTIYEQYF. The CDR3 DNA reads as TGTGCTAGTGGTTTGGGGACTAGCGGGAGGACGATCTACGAGCAATACTTC. The J gene is TRBJ2-7, the V gene TRBV12-5; the match to TRBD2 covers 14 bases. The CDR3 totals 17 residues. In germline, CDR1 is LGHNT, CDR2 FRNRAP.

V usage is TRBV25-1 and J usage is TRBJ1-5, with 8 positions matching TRBD1. Germline CDR1 reads MGHDK; CDR2 reads SYGVNS. The CDR3 consists of 14 residues. The J segment lost 9 bases and the V segment lost 3 bases, leaving 7 bases of the junction unmatched. The CDR3 nucleotides are TGTGCCAGCAGTGAGCAGGGGGCTGGGGGGCCCCAGCATTTT. Translating gives CASSEQGAGGPQHF.

V is TRBV2 and J is TRBJ2-3; D is possibly TRBD2 (6 bases). CDR1 SNHLY and CDR2 FYNNEI come from the germline V gene. The CDR3 extends over 14 amino acids. V lost 4 bases and J 2 bases, leaving 10 bases between the germline ends. The CDR3 is CASSGGAPTDTQYF. In DNA form, the CDR3 reads TGTGCCAGCAGTGGCGGGGCTCCCACAGATACGCAGTATTTT.